What follows are 22 T cell receptor beta chains derived from one specimen sequenced in a study of blood T cell repertoires in COVID-19. TCRdb keeps only in-frame clones here, not all; method: immunoSEQ multiplex PCR. The sample consists of some 120,000 clones, approximately 74% of them appearing once. The sequenced sample consisted of peripheral blood. These receptors all come from a man at least 80 years old with COVID-19, enrolled during active disease.

The chain links TRBV19 to TRBJ1-1; D uncertain. Germline CDR1 LNHDA, CDR2 SQIVND (reference sequence). The CDR3 sequence is 17 residues long. V was clipped by 1 base and J by 0 bases, with 15 bases between them. The CDR3 DNA reads as TGTGCCAGTAGTATAGTACGTGAAGCCAGGCTGAACACTGAAGCTTTCTTT. Translating it yields CASSIVREARLNTEAFF.

This clone was detected only a few times. The gene calls are TRBV2 and TRBJ2-5; the match to TRBD1 covers 7 bases. From germline, CDR1 is SNHLY and CDR2 FYNNEI. The CDR3 runs 14 residues. The ends lost 7 bases at V and 1 base at J; junction bases unmatched: 6. The CDR3 region is CASKIGTVQETQYF. The CDR3 nucleotides are TGTGCCAGCAAAATTGGGACAGTCCAAGAGACCCAGTACTTC.

V gene TRBV27 combines with J gene TRBJ2-1; D unresolved. Deletions cut 5 bases from V and 9 bases from J, with 20 bases between. The germline gives CDR1 MNHEY, CDR2 SMNVEV (reference sequence). The CDR3 contains 15 residues. CDR3 sequence reads: CASSELFRSRGEQFF. The DNA of the CDR3 is TGTGCCAGCAGTGAACTATTTAGAAGTCGTGGTGAGCAGTTCTTC.

This clone was seen a handful of times. The rearrangement joins TRBV7-6 to TRBJ2-3, with D maybe TRBD1 (5 bases). Per the germline V gene, CDR1 is SGHVS and CDR2 is FNYEAQ. V lost 1 base and J 3 bases, leaving 14 bases between the germline ends. CDR3 length equals 16 residues. CDR3 amino acids: CASSLVSWAGTDTQYF. DNA of the CDR3: TGTGCCAGCAGCTTAGTCTCGTGGGCAGGGACAGATACGCAGTATTTT.

This clone was seen more than once but under ten times. Other DNA sequences from this sample encode an identical CDR3 as well. The rearrangement joins TRBV3-1 (or the pseudogene TRBV3-2) to TRBJ2-7; 10 bases map to TRBD2. There are 16 residues in the CDR3. From germline, CDR1 is LGHDT and CDR2 YNNKEL (reference sequence). The V gene end was trimmed by 4 bases and the J gene end by 1 base; junction bases not matched to a gene: 7. The chain's CDR3 is CASSRSSGSFSYEQYF. The CDR3 DNA reads TGTGCCAGCAGCCGGTCTAGCGGGAGTTTTTCCTACGAGCAGTACTTC.

The chain links TRBV5-1 to TRBJ1-6, with D unclear. V lost 0 bases and J 8 bases, leaving 9 bases between the germline ends. There are 14 residues in the CDR3. Germline V gene sequence: CDR1 SGHRS, CDR2 YFSETQ. The CDR3: CASSLAWPDSPLHF. For the CDR3, the DNA is TGCGCCAGCAGCTTGGCCTGGCCTGATTCACCCCTCCACTTT.

This sequence joins TRBV3-1 (or the pseudogene TRBV3-2) and TRBJ2-5; 9 bases match TRBD2. V dropped 0 bases and J dropped 5; count of bases not matched to a gene: 7. This CDR3 contains 16 residues. Germline V gene sequence: CDR1 LGHDT, CDR2 YNNKEL (reference sequence). The CDR3 DNA is TGTGCCAGCAGCCAAGATCGCGGGAGGGCCTCTGAGACCCAGTACTTC. Translation: CASSQDRGRASETQYF.

The V and J genes are TRBV4-2 and TRBJ2-2; perhaps TRBD1 as D (6 bases). The CDR3 loop spans 18 amino acids. Trimming cost V 3 bases and J 7 bases, with 24 bases left between them. In germline, CDR1 is LGHNA, CDR2 YNFKEQ. The CDR3: CASSHPPGDEGHGGELFF. CDR3 DNA: TGTGCCAGCAGCCATCCGCCAGGGGACGAGGGCCACGGCGGGGAGCTGTTTTTT.

The J gene is TRBJ1-4, the V gene TRBV18; 9 positions agree with TRBD1. Germline values: CDR1 KGHSH, CDR2 LQKENI. There are 15 residues in the CDR3. V dropped 1 base and J dropped 3; count of bases not matched to a gene: 0. The DNA of the CDR3 is TGTGCCAGCTCACCACGGACAGGGGCTAATGAAAAACTGTTTTTT. Translation: CASSPRTGANEKLFF.

Only a few counts were recorded for this clone. V usage is TRBV28 and J usage is TRBJ1-4, with TRBD1 matching over 8 bases. In germline, CDR1 is MDHEN, CDR2 SYDVKM. The CDR3 spans 13 residues. Germline trimming cut 10 bases from V and 8 bases from J; bases unmatched to any gene: 9. CDR3 nucleotides: TGTGCCATCTTCGCGACAGGGGTAGAAAAACTGTTTTTT. Translating gives CAIFATGVEKLFF. Using reference TRBV28 and TRBJ1-4 for the parts outside the CDR3, the full variable domain is DVKVTQSSRYLVKRTGEKVFLECVQDMDHENMFWYRQDPGLGLRLIYFSYDVKMKEKGDIPEGYSVSREKKERFSLILESASTNQTSMYLCAIFATGVEKLFFGSGTQLSVL.

The rearrangement uses TRBV4-3 and TRBJ2-1, with D maybe TRBD2 (6 bases). Germline CDR1 reads LGHNA; CDR2 reads YSLEER. Trimming cost V 0 bases and J 1 base, with 10 bases left between them. The CDR3 is 16 residues long. The CDR3 nucleotides read TGCGCCAGCAGCCAAGATCCCGCGGGGTCCTACAATGAGCAGTTCTTC. Encoded protein: CASSQDPAGSYNEQFF.

At least ten counts were recorded for this clone. The rearrangement links TRBV4-1 to TRBJ2-2; 9 bases agree with TRBD2. The CDR3 consists of 17 residues. Germline V gene lookup returns CDR1 MGHRA and CDR2 YSYEKL. The V gene end was trimmed by 1 base and the J gene end by 4 bases; junction bases not matched to a gene: 7. The CDR3 DNA follows: TGCGCCAGCAGCCAAGGCGAGCTAGCGGGACTCACCGGGGAGCTGTTTTTT. It codes for CASSQGELAGLTGELFF.

The chain joins TRBV28 to TRBJ1-3; 8 bases fit TRBD1. Germline V gene lookup returns CDR1 MDHEN and CDR2 SYDVKM. The CDR3 is 16 amino acids. V was pared by 4 bases and J by 2 bases, with 7 bases of the junction left unmatched. The CDR3 loop is CASSSASDRAGNTIYF. The CDR3 DNA is TGTGCCAGCAGTTCAGCCTCGGACAGGGCTGGAAACACCATATATTTT.

The V and J genes are TRBV28 and TRBJ2-1, with D possibly being TRBD2 (5 bases). V was pared by 7 bases and J by 4 bases, with 11 bases between. Germline CDR1 reads MDHEN; CDR2 reads SYDVKM. The CDR3 spans 13 residues. Written as DNA, the CDR3 is TGTGCCAGCACCCAGCGAGGGTACAATGAGCAGTTCTTC. It specifies CASTQRGYNEQFF. The complete variable domain, with remaining parts taken from reference TRBV28 and TRBJ2-1, reads DVKVTQSSRYLVKRTGEKVFLECVQDMDHENMFWYRQDPGLGLRLIYFSYDVKMKEKGDIPEGYSVSREKKERFSLILESASTNQTSMYLCASTQRGYNEQFFGPGTRLTVL.

The chain joins TRBV7-6 to TRBJ2-3; TRBD1 aligns across 8 bases. Trimming removed 3 bases from V and 6 bases from J; junction bases left unmatched: 8. The CDR3 runs 15 residues. The germline V gene encodes CDR1 SGHVS and CDR2 FNYEAQ. CDR3 residues: CASSFGTGLLDTQYF. The CDR3, as DNA: TGTGCCAGCAGCTTCGGGACAGGCCTTCTTGATACGCAGTATTTT. Looking up the rest from reference TRBV7-6 and TRBJ2-3 gives the full variable domain: GAGVSQSPRYKVTKRGQDVALRCDPISGHVSLYWYRQALGQGPEFLTYFNYEAQQDKSGLPNDRFSAERPEGSISTLTIQRTEQRDSAMYRCASSFGTGLLDTQYFGPGTRLTVL.

This clone was picked up a small number of times. The CDR3 spells CASSQDYIQGGNIQYF. The CDR3 bases are TGTGCCAGCAGCCAAGATTACATCCAGGGAGGAAACATTCAGTACTTC. The chain links TRBV14 to TRBJ2-4; D is possibly TRBD2 (6 bases). CDR3 length equals 16 residues. Trimming shortened V by 0 bases and J by 6 bases, and 15 bases separated the two germline ends. Germline CDR1 SGHDN, CDR2 FVKESK.

The J gene is TRBJ2-7, the V gene TRBV20-1; D perhaps matches TRBD2 (6 bases). CDR1 and CDR2 from the germline V gene are DFQATT and SNEGSKA (reference sequence). V gave up 7 bases and J gave up 3 bases, with 10 bases separating them. CDR3 length: 11 amino acids. The CDR3 DNA reads TGCAGTGGCATTAGCGGCTACGAGCAGTACTTC. Protein sequence: CSGISGYEQYF.

This chain uses TRBV4-2 with TRBJ2-7; D gene unclear. The CDR3 has 18 amino acids. Germline V lookup: CDR1 LGHNA, CDR2 YNFKEQ. The V end was cut by 0 bases, the J end by 4 bases, with 22 bases between. The CDR3 DNA sequence: TGTGCCAGCAGCCAAGACCGAGCCGAGGCGATTCAGAGTTACGAGCAGTACTTC. Translating gives CASSQDRAEAIQSYEQYF.

The chain is built from TRBV6-5 and TRBJ1-4; TRBD1 aligns across 7 bases. CDR1 MNHEY and CDR2 SVGAGI come from the germline V gene. V shed 6 bases, J shed 7 bases, and the junction held 8 bases outside the gene matches. This CDR3 has 14 residues. The CDR3 spells CASSSTGTSEKLFF. DNA of the CDR3: TGTGCCAGCAGCTCGACAGGGACAAGTGAAAAACTGTTTTTT.

This clone was observed at least ten times. The chain employs TRBV6-5 and TRBJ2-7; 12 bases line up with TRBD1. Trimming removed 6 bases from V and 3 bases from J; junction bases left unmatched: 6. The germline gives CDR1 MNHEY, CDR2 SVGAGI. The CDR3 has 15 residues. CDR3 coding DNA: TGTGCCAGCAGACCGGGACAGGGGGCCCTCTACGAGCAGTACTTC. Protein: CASRPGQGALYEQYF.

This chain uses TRBV7-2 with TRBJ1-4, with a weak D call TRBD1 (5 bases). The CDR3 has 15 amino acids. The V and J ends lost 1 base and 7 bases respectively, with 13 bases between them. Germline-derived CDR1 and CDR2 are SGHTA and FQGNSA. CDR3 residues: CASSLDGVQGEKLFF. The CDR3 coding sequence is TGTGCCAGCAGCTTAGACGGTGTTCAGGGTGAAAAACTGTTTTTT.

The chain uses TRBV7-2 and TRBJ2-7, with unresolved D. V shed 2 bases and J shed 6 bases, with 11 bases lying between them. Germline V gene lookup returns CDR1 SGHTA and CDR2 FQGNSA. CDR3 size: 13 residues. The CDR3 loop is CASSLCAVCEQYF. DNA of the CDR3: TGTGCCAGCAGCTTATGTGCAGTCTGCGAGCAGTACTTC.